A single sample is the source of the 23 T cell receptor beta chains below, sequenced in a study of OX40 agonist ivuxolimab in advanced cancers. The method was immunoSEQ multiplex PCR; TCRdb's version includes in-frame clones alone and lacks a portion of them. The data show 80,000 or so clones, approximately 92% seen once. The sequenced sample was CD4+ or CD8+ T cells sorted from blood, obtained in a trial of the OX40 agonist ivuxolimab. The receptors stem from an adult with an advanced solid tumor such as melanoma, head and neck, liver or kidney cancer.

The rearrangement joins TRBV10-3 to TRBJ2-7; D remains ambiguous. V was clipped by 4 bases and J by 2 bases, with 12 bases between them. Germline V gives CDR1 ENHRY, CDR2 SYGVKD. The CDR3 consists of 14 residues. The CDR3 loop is CAISGRSGTYEQYF. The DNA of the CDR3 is TGTGCCATCAGTGGCCGGAGTGGCACCTACGAGCAGTACTTC.

The CDR3 spells CASMATQISYEQYF. As DNA, the CDR3 is TGTGCCAGCATGGCGACCCAAATCTCCTACGAGCAGTACTTC. This rearrangement joins TRBV6-1 to TRBJ2-7, with D unclear. V gave up 7 bases and J gave up 0 bases, with 13 bases separating them. CDR3 size: 14 residues. Germline assignment: CDR1 MNHNS and CDR2 SASEGT.

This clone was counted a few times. For the CDR3, the DNA is TGTGCCAGCAGTCCCCGTTATGGCTACACCTTC. Translated, it gives CASSPRYGYTF. The chain carries TRBV2 and TRBJ1-2; D is unclear. Germline CDR1 reads SNHLY; CDR2 reads FYNNEI. The V and J ends lost 5 bases and 5 bases respectively, with 6 bases between them. The CDR3 sequence is 11 residues long.

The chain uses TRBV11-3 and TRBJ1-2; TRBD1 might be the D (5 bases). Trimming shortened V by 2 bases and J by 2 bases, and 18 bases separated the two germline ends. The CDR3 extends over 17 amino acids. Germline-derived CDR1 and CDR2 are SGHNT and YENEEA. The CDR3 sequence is CASSLLGSGGVNYGYTF. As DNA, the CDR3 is TGTGCCAGCAGCTTACTAGGCAGCGGGGGTGTCAACTATGGCTACACCTTC. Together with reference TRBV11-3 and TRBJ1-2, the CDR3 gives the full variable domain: EAGVVQSPRYKIIEKKQPVAFWCNPISGHNTLYWYLQNLGQGPELLIRYENEEAVDDSQLPKDRFSAERLKGVDSTLKIQPAELGDSAVYLCASSLLGSGGVNYGYTFGSGTRLTVV.

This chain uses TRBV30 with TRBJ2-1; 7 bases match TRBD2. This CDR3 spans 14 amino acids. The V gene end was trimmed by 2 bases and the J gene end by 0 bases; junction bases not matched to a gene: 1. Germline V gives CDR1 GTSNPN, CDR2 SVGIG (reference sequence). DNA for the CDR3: TGTGCCTGGAGTAGCGGGACCTCCTACAATGAGCAGTTCTTC. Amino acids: CAWSSGTSYNEQFF.

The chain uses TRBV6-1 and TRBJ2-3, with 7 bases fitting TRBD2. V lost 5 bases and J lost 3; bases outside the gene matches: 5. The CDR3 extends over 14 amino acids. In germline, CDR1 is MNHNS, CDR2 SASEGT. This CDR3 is CASSLSGGTDTQYF. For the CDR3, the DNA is TGTGCCAGCAGTCTCTCGGGGGGAACAGATACGCAGTATTTT.

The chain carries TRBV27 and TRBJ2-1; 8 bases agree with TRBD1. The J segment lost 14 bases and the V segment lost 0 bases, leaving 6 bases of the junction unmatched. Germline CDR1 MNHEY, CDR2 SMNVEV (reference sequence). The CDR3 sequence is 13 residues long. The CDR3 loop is CASSLSRTGPEFF. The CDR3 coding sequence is TGTGCCAGCAGTTTATCCCGGACAGGGCCGGAGTTCTTC.

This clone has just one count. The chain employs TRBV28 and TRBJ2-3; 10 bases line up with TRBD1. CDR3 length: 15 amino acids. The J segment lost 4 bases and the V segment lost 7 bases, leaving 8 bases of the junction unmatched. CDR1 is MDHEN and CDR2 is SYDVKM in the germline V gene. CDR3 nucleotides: TGTGCCAGCACCTTGCCCGGACAGGGGGCAGATACGCAGTATTTT. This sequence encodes CASTLPGQGADTQYF.

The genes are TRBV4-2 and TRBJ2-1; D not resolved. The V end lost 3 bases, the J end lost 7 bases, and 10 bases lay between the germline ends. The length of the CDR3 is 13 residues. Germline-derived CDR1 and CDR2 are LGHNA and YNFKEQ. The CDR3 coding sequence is TGTGCCAGCAGCCAGCCGCCGGGTAATGAGCAGTTCTTC. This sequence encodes CASSQPPGNEQFF.

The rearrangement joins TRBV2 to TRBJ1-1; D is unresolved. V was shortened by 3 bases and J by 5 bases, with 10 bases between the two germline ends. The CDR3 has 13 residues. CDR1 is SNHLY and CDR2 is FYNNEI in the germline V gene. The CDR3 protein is CASSESRRTEAFF. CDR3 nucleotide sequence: TGTGCCAGCAGTGAGAGCCGGCGGACTGAAGCTTTCTTT.

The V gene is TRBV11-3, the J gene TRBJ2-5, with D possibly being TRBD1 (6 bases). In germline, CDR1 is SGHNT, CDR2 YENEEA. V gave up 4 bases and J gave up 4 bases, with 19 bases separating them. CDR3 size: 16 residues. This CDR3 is CASSSYGGRAGETQYF. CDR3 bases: TGTGCCAGCAGCTCATATGGGGGCAGGGCGGGAGAGACCCAGTACTTC.

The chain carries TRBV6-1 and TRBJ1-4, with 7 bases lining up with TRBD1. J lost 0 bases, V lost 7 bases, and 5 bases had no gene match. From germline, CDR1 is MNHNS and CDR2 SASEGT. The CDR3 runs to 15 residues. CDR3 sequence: CASIRQGATNEKLFF. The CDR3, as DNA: TGTGCCAGCATTAGACAGGGTGCAACTAATGAAAAACTGTTTTTT.

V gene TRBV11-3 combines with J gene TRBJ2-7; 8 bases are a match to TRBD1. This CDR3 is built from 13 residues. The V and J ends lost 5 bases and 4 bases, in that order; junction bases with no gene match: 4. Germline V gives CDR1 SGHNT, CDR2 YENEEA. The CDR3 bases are TGTGCCAGCAGCCGGACAGGGTCATACGAGCAGTACTTC. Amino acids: CASSRTGSYEQYF.

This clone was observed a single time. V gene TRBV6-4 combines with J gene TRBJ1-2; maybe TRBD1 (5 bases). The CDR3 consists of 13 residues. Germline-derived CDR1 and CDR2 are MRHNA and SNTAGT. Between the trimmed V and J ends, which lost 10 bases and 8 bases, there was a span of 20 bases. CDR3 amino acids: CATKPAGADGYTF. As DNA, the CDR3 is TGTGCCACTAAACCCGCCGGGGCGGACGGCTACACCTTC.

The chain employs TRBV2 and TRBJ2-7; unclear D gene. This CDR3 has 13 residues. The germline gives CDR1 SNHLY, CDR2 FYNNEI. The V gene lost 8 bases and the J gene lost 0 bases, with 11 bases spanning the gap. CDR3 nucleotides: TGTGCCAGCCGGTGGGATTTCTCCTACGAGCAGTACTTC. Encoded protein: CASRWDFSYEQYF.

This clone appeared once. Written as DNA, the CDR3 is TGTGCCAGCAGCCTCCGGGTTGGTAGCGTCGAAGAGACCCAGTACTTC. Amino acids: CASSLRVGSVEETQYF. The chain uses TRBV13 and TRBJ2-5; D might be TRBD2 (5 bases). Per the germline V gene, CDR1 is PRHDT and CDR2 is FYEKMQ (reference sequence). Trimming took 5 bases from V and 3 from J, leaving 19 bases between them. The CDR3 totals 16 residues.

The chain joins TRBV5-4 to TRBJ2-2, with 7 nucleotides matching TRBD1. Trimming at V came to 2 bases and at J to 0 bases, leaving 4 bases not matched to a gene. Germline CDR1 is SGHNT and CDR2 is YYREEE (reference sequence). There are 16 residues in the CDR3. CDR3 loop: CASSFGTEANTGELFF. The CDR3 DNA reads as TGTGCCAGCAGCTTCGGGACAGAGGCGAACACCGGGGAGCTGTTTTTT.

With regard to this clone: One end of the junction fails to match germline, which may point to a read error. CDR3 loop: CAGSPTGSGANVLTF. DNA of the CDR3: TGTGCCGGCAGTCCCACGGGCTCTGGGGCCAACGTCCTGACTTTC. V usage is TRBV6-5 and J usage is TRBJ2-6, with D unclear. The CDR3 consists of 15 residues. From germline, CDR1 is MNHEY and CDR2 SVGAGI.

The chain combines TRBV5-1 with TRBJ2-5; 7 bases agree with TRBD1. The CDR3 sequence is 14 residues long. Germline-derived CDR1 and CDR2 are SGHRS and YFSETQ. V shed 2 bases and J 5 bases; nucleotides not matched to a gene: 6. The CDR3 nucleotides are TGCGCCAGCAGCTTTGACAGGGCGGAGGAGACCCAGTACTTC. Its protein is CASSFDRAEETQYF.

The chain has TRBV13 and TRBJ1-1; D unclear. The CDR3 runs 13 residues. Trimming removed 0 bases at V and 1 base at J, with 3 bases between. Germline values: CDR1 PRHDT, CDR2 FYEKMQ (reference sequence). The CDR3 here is CASSLGGNTEAFF. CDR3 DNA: TGTGCCAGCAGCTTAGGGGGGAACACTGAAGCTTTCTTT.

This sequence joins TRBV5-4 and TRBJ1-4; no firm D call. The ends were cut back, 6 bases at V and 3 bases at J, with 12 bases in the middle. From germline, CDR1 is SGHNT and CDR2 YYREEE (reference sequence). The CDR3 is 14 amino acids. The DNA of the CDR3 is TGTGCCAGCAACAAGGGAGGACCTAATGAAAAACTGTTTTTT. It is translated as CASNKGGPNEKLFF.

This chain's CDR3 is CASSLAGTQSSYEQYF. In DNA, the CDR3 is TGCGCCAGCAGCTTGGCCGGGACTCAAAGCTCCTACGAGCAGTACTTC. The chain employs TRBV5-1 and TRBJ2-7; tentatively, D is TRBD2 (6 bases). The germline CDR1 and CDR2 sequences are SGHRS and YFSETQ. Between the trimmed V and J ends, which lost 0 bases and 0 bases, there was a span of 13 bases. There are 16 residues in the CDR3.

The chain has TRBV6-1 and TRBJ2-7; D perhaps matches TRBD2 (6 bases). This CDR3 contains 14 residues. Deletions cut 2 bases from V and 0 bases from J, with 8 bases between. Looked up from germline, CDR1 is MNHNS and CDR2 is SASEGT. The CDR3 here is CASSETGSSYEQYF. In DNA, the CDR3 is TGTGCCAGCAGTGAAACCGGGAGCTCCTACGAGCAGTACTTC.